The present entry profiles one T cell receptor (beta chain) with its context. Antigen unknown. V gave up 2 bases and J gave up 0 bases, with 6 bases separating them. The CDR3 length is 14 residues. Germline loops: CDR1 SGHRS, CDR2 YFSETQ. The data were taken from a study of OX40 agonist ivuxolimab in advanced cancers. Study-level findings and limits: Among expanded peripheral T cells, antigen specificity went undetermined. Some nonresponders also had low normalized T-cell clonal expansion.

A history of autoimmune disease or systemic immunosuppression excluded patients. Sequencing was performed with immunoSEQ multiplex PCR; in TCRdb, only in-frame clones are kept and a portion is missing. The data hold approximately 65,000 clones, with about nine tenths observed a single time. The source is an adult with an advanced solid tumor such as melanoma, head and neck, liver or kidney cancer. This sequence joins TRBV5-1 and TRBJ1-3; D is uncertain. Material: CD4+ or CD8+ T cells sorted from blood, obtained in a trial of the OX40 agonist ivuxolimab. The CDR3 sequence: CASSFETSGNTIYF. As DNA, the CDR3 is TGCGCCAGCAGCTTCGAGACCTCTGGAAACACCATATATTTT.